This TCR beta chain derives from a study of blood T cell repertoires in COVID-19. Turning to the study itself: Samples of COVID-19 (acute and convalescent) were obtained from the United States, Italy and Spain. PBMCs, B-cell-depleted T cells, or T cells provided the cDNA or gDNA that made up the material.

Original processing methods: Quantification of nucleated cells was approximated via reference gene primer amplification. Some clones are missing from TCRdb's copy, which holds only in-frame ones; the method was immunoSEQ multiplex PCR. Clone size and V and J calls were adopted from that table, with D and trimming inferred from the DNA. The sample holds approximately 300,000 clones, 85% to 90% seen once. Looked up from germline, CDR1 is MNHEY and CDR2 is SMNVEV (reference sequence). The CDR3 is 13 amino acids. The V segment lost 5 bases and the J segment 2 bases; nucleotides outside the gene matches: 3.

The V and J genes are TRBV27 and TRBJ2-7; 7 bases map to TRBD1. The clonotype was recovered from a woman aged 25 to 39 with COVID-19, enrolled during active disease. Sequences were obtained from peripheral blood. CDR3 region: CASSHRGPYEQYF. CDR3 DNA sequence: TGTGCCAGCAGTCACAGGGGACCCTACGAGCAGTACTTC.